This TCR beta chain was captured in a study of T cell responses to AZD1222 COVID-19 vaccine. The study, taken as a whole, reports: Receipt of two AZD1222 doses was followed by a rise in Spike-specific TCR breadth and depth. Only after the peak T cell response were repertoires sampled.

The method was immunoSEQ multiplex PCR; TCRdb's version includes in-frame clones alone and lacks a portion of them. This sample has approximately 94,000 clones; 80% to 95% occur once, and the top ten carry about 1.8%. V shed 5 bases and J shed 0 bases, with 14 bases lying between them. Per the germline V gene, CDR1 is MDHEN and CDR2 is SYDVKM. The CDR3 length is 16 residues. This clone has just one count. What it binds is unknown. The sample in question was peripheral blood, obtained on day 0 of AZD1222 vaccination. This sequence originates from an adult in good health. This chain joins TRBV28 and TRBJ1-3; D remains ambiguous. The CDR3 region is CASSPAEGGSGNTIYF. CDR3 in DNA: TGTGCCAGCAGTCCCGCGGAGGGAGGCTCTGGAAACACCATATATTTT.